Below, 2 T cell receptor beta chains from the same sample are listed, as sequenced in a study of sequential checkpoint blockade in melanoma. Treatment: randomized to nivolumab then ipilimumab (arm A) or the reverse (arm B). The data were produced by immunoSEQ multiplex PCR, yet TCRdb's version contains in-frame clones alone and is incomplete. The sample has about 22,000 clones; nearly 70% are singletons. The sequenced sample was CD8+ T cells sorted from blood (inferred from file names), obtained from a patient given nivolumab and ipilimumab in sequence. The receptors shown here come from a human donor with melanoma.

CDR3 DNA sequence: TGTGCCAGCAGCCCCCCGGCCCAGGGTCCCTATGGCTACACCTTC. Protein product: CASSPPAQGPYGYTF. The chain has TRBV9 and TRBJ1-2; possibly TRBD1 for D (5 bases). This CDR3 has 15 amino acids. V was clipped by 4 bases and J by 4 bases, with 17 bases between them. Germline V gene lookup returns CDR1 SGDLS and CDR2 YYNGEE.

The chain couples TRBV6-5 to TRBJ1-2; maybe TRBD1 (5 bases). Per the germline V gene, CDR1 is MNHEY and CDR2 is SVGAGI. Trimming pared 6 bases from V and 5 bases from J, leaving 13 bases between. The CDR3 consists of 13 residues. The chain's CDR3 is CASRSPGWYGYTF. As DNA, the CDR3 is TGTGCCAGCAGGTCCCCAGGGTGGTATGGCTACACCTTC.